The present entry profiles one TCR beta chain with its context. Sequencing of TCR beta, carried out with a high-throughput approach, was applied to CD8+ and CD4+ T cells from the blood. TEMRA cells were FACS-enriched, and CD8+ and CD4+ T cells were isolated negatively. This record comes from a study of CD8 T cells in Susac syndrome. Random hexamers were used to reverse transcribe about 0.45 to 1 ug of RNA. TCRdb recomputed calls from the immunoSEQ multiplex PCR reads with MiXCR, one row per CDR3 protein. The data hold around 81,000 distinct CDR3 sequences, with around 94% observed a single time. With 4 bases removed from V and 6 bases from J, the gap between germline ends came to 12 bases. CDR1 SEHNR and CDR2 FQNEAQ come from the germline V gene (reference sequence). The CDR3 length is 13 residues.

The clonotype comes from a human donor with Susac syndrome. The specimen sequenced was CD8+ T cells from PBMCs. The rearrangement uses TRBV7-9 and TRBJ1-1; the D is unclear. This CDR3 is CASSSSLWAEAFF. The CDR3 DNA is TGTGCCAGCAGCTCCAGCCTTTGGGCTGAAGCTTTCTTT.